This note documents a single T cell receptor (beta chain) sequence. The table came from immunoSEQ multiplex PCR; TCRdb's copy has only in-frame clones and leaves some out. The sample yields under 250,000 clones, about 84% seen once. The sample comes from a study of blood T cell repertoires in COVID-19. Between the trimmed V and J ends, which lost 6 bases and 6 bases, there was a span of 14 bases. CDR3 size: 13 residues. Per the germline V gene, CDR1 is MNHEY and CDR2 is SVGAGI. Symptom resolution, clearance, or two negative PCRs marked the recovered donors of Cohort 3. The origin of this receptor is a man aged 55 to 69 who had recovered from COVID-19. The gene calls are TRBV6-5 and TRBJ1-1; perhaps TRBD1 as D (5 bases). The specimen was PBMCs or T cells enriched from blood (not recorded which). The CDR3 loop reads CASSPLGRSEAFF. The CDR3 DNA follows: TGTGCCAGCAGCCCGCTGGGGCGGTCTGAAGCTTTCTTT.